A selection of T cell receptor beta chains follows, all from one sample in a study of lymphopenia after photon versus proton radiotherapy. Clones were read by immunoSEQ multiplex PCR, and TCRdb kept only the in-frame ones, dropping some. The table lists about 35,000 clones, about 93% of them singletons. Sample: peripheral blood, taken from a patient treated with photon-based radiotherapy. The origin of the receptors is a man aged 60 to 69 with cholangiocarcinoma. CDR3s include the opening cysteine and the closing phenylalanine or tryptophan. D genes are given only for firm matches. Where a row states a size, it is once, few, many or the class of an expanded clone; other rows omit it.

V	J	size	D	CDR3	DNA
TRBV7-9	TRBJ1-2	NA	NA	CASSLAFDAYGYTF	TGTGCCAGCAGCTTAGCGTTTGACGCCTATGGCTACACCTTC
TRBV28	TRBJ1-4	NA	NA	CASSLGDQRNEKLFF	TGTGCCAGCAGTTTAGGGGACCAGAGGAATGAAAAACTGTTTTTT
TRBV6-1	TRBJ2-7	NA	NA	CASSDLGSLGREQYF	TGTGCCAGCAGTGATCTCGGGTCCCTAGGAAGGGAGCAGTACTTC
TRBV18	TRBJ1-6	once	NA	CASSPSIRGTNSPLHF	TGTGCCAGCTCACCCTCTATTCGAGGAACTAATTCACCCCTCCACTTT
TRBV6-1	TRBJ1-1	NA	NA	CASRQALNTEAFF	TGTGCCAGCAGGCAGGCGTTGAACACTGAAGCTTTCTTT
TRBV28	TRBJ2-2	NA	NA	CASSIDGNTGELFF	TGTGCCAGCAGTATCGACGGGAACACCGGGGAGCTGTTTTTT
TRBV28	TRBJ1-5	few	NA	CASSQRIANQPQHF	TGTGCCAGCAGCCAGAGGATCGCTAATCAGCCCCAGCATTTT
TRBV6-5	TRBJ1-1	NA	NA	CASSRDSYTEAFF	TGTGCCAGCAGCCGTGACAGTTACACTGAAGCTTTCTTT
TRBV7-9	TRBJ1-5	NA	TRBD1	CASSFGTDNQPQHF	TGTGCCAGCAGCTTTGGGACAGACAATCAGCCCCAGCATTTT
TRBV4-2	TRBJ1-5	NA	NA	CASSQDRGFQPQHF	TGTGCCAGCAGCCAAGACAGGGGATTTCAGCCCCAGCATTTT
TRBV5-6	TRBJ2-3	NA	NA	CASSLLSGPLADTQYF	TGTGCCAGCAGCTTGCTGTCCGGACCCCTGGCAGATACGCAGTATTTT
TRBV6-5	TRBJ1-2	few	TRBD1	CASSKTGNYGYTF	TGTGCCAGCAGCAAGACAGGGAACTATGGCTACACCTTC
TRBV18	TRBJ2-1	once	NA	CASSPYRYNEQFF	TGTGCCAGCTCACCTTACAGGTACAATGAGCAGTTCTTC
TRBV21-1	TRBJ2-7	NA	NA	CASSKEGRQQKTYEQYF	TGTGCCAGCAGCAAAGAGGGTCGTCAGCAAAAAACCTACGAGCAGTACTTC
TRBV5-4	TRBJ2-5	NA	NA	CASSPFTVEEIEETQYF	TGTGCCAGCAGCCCTTTCACGGTTGAGGAAATCGAGGAGACCCAGTACTTC